The sequence of this TCR beta chain was determined in a study of blood T cells in healthy people across ages. Combining a sample-barcoded 5' primer with a J-beta primer mix, a second PCR ran for 7 to 11 cycles. Every cDNA was tagged by a template-switch adaptor with 12 random nucleotides. TCRdb redid the calling of the 5' RACE reads with MiXCR, one entry per CDR3 protein. Altogether over a million distinct CDR3 sequences are present, under 55% being singletons, with the ten largest covering over 3.5%. The table lists this clonotype with a few counts. The receptor comes from a young woman in good health. Sequences were obtained from blood.

The CDR3 DNA sequence: TGTGCCAGCGGGAGAGGGTATTTCGAGCAGTACTTC. Protein: CASGRGYFEQYF. The chain links TRBV25-1 to TRBJ2-7; the D gene is possibly TRBD2 (5 bases). V lost 8 bases to trimming and J lost 6 bases, with 14 bases between them. The CDR3 length is 12 residues. The germline gives CDR1 MGHDK, CDR2 SYGVNS.